This T cell receptor beta chain was profiled in a study of T cells in Graves' hyperthyroidism and ophthalmopathy (dated by TCRdb to between 2018 and 2021). Looking at the study overall: Peripheral blood samples were taken at initial diagnosis, before any treatment was given. The approximately 100 discovery patients were divided at random into training and test sets in a 7:3 ratio. The paper describes TCR Vbeta CDR3 sequencing of roughly 130 peripheral blood samples, made up of some 40 ophthalmopathy patients, more than 70 hyperthyroidism patients and approximately 17 progressor patients. An independent validation cohort of around 19 hyperthyroidism patients and about 16 patients who later progressed to ophthalmopathy tested prospective prediction of ophthalmopathy. To identify distinguishing TCR V-J signatures, a discovery cohort of around 100 patients was used, comprising 40 to 45 with Graves' ophthalmopathy and about 59 with stable Graves' hyperthyroidism. After sampling, hyperthyroidism patients received methimazole starting at 30 mg daily, and ophthalmopathy patients received high-dose intravenous methylprednisolone. In roughly six Graves' hyperthyroidism patients, the study also compared T-cell repertoires from thyroid tissue with T-cell repertoires from blood.

The TCR beta CDR3 regions were amplified from the RNA transcripts. For the first round of RT-PCR on the TCR CDR3, the HTBI primer set was used together with the Qiagen OneStep RT-PCR kit. The libraries were constructed in a second round of multiplex PCR and then size-selected and purified. Paired-end sequencing of the libraries was performed with 100 bp reads on an Illumina HiSeq2000. On the study's bioinformatics: SOAPnuke was used to process the raw data, removing reads that contained adapters or uncalled bases, had a mean Phred below 15, or lacked an exact match to the constant primer or identifier. High-quality paired reads were merged using COPE v1.2.5, and each unique nucleotide sequence was defined as a clonotype. MiTCR v1.1 was used to align clonotypes to the IMGT TRBV, TRBD and TRBJ reference segments. The analysis was restricted to V-J combinations with a frequency above 0.0001, which together covered 99.2% of the repertoires. The TCS score was defined as F50 (clonal expansion) divided by E x V (chaos), with BLOSUM62-based TCRdist calculated between CDR3 peptides within each V-J. Welch's t-statistics and random forest reduced roughly 530 V-J features to 10 to 15, which were used in a naive Bayes classifier (R e1071). TCRdb reanalyzed the raw reads on its own, using fastp at Q25 for trimming and MiXCR for clone calling, and kept in-frame beta chains. Every CDR3 protein is listed once, alongside the most common genes and DNA of its rows. What appears here as the V and J calls and clone size reflects TCRdb's work, not the paper's. This sample has roughly 360,000 distinct CDR3 sequences in its table, and about 13% of those were observed once. The ten largest make up around 20% of the sample.

Hyperthyroidism patients were newly diagnosed, had a disease duration of under 2 months, and were aged 18 to 65 years. The study excluded patients with uncontrolled infections, other autoimmune diseases, pregnancy or lactation. Clinical symptoms, serum thyroxine and TRAb, thyroid ultrasound, and orbital computed tomography formed the basis for the diagnoses. Blood from progressor patients was drawn when they were first diagnosed with hyperthyroidism, before any ophthalmopathy symptoms appeared. PBMCs were isolated from about 10 ml of fresh peripheral blood by Ficoll-Paque density gradient centrifugation. Progressor patients were first diagnosed with Graves' hyperthyroidism and then developed ophthalmopathy during follow-up. Total RNA was extracted using Trizol reagent, and RNA quality was assessed on an Agilent 2100 Bioanalyzer. A remark on this clonotype: Its antigen is currently not known. Qualities for individual bases were not recorded, and no much larger clone is one base off.

Overall study results and their limits: Most expanded thyroid clonotypes (frequency above 0.001) were also detected in blood, suggesting blood repertoires may reflect thyroid immune responses. In validation, the model predicted progression to ophthalmopathy a median of approximately 6.6 months before onset, with about 71% sensitivity and almost 75% specificity. Sample size was not statistically predetermined, and investigators were not blinded to group allocation. In cross-validation, a model built on a 13 V-J signature told ophthalmopathy apart from stable hyperthyroidism with 85% to 90% sensitivity and approximately 81% specificity, and in testing the same model reached 80%/75%.

This receptor was obtained from a man aged 25-45 years with Graves' hyperthyroidism that later progressed to Graves' ophthalmopathy. Sample: blood.

The CDR3 is CASSSPGQGVPYEQYF. The nucleotide sequence is given as TGTGCCAGCAGTTCGCCGGGACAGGGAGTCCCCTACGAGCAGTACTTC. Rearrangement joined TRBV28 to TRBJ2-7, with 9 bases matching TRBD1. The germline V gene yields MDHEN for CDR1 and SYDVKM for CDR2. From the cysteine up to the phenylalanine, the CDR3 has a length of 16 residues. Kept here is only the CDR3 DNA, which spans 48 bases and is read in frame from base 1. The junction shows trimming of 4 bases on V and 2 bases on J, and the gene matches do not reach 9 bases of it.